One and the same sample provided the 2 T cell receptor beta chains below, sequenced in a study of Graves' ophthalmopathy and Graves' hyperthyroidism. RNA transcripts provided the template for amplifying TCR beta CDR3 regions. After a first-round RT-PCR with HTBI primers, a second-round multiplex PCR was run. TCRdb analysed the multiplex PCR reads with MiXCR anew, one entry per CDR3 protein. The table has around 520,000 distinct CDR3 sequences, less than 45% seen once; the top ten hold about 4.1%. Sequencing was carried out using peripheral blood or thyroid tissue (not recorded which). The receptors derive from an adult man with Graves' hyperthyroidism.

V usage is TRBV19 and J usage is TRBJ1-6, with 9 bases identical to TRBD1. V shed 3 bases, J shed 5 bases, and the junction held 5 bases outside the gene matches. The CDR3 loop spans 16 amino acids. In germline, CDR1 is LNHDA, CDR2 SQIVND (reference sequence). The CDR3 sequence: CASSIWTGDDNSPLHF. The CDR3 DNA sequence: TGTGCCAGTAGTATTTGGACAGGGGACGATAATTCACCCCTCCACTTT.

This clonotype was detected ten times or more. The chain couples TRBV9 to TRBJ2-5, with 7 bases aligning to TRBD1. Per germline, CDR1 SGDLS and CDR2 YYNGEE. The CDR3 loop spans 15 amino acids. The V gene end was trimmed by 0 bases and the J gene end by 5 bases; junction bases not matched to a gene: 7. CDR3 in amino acids: CASSVGTGGLETQYF. The CDR3, as DNA: TGTGCCAGCAGCGTAGGGACAGGTGGGTTGGAGACCCAGTACTTC.